This TCR beta chain was observed in a study of CD8 T cells in ankylosing spondylitis. Study findings and constraints: Disease-linked clones reportedly concentrated significantly in matched ankylosing spondylitis synovial fluid. Several highly homologous variants formed a TCR beta motif that appeared characteristic of ankylosing spondylitis blood.

This clonotype was observed a handful of times. Its antigen is not known. TCRdb analysed the 5' RACE reads with MiXCR anew, one entry per CDR3 protein. Among 700,000 to 850,000 distinct CDR3 sequences, approximately 12% were seen once, and the ten largest hold 0.51%. This CDR3 contains 18 residues. V trimming: 5 bases; J trimming: 0 bases; junction bases outside the gene matches: 10. Germline values: CDR1 SGHAT, CDR2 FQNNGV. The clonotype originates from a male donor with ankylosing spondylitis. The sample taken for sequencing was blood, either unsorted or a sorted T cell fraction (not recorded which). The genes are TRBV11-2 and TRBJ1-6; TRBD1 matches 7 bases. The CDR3 DNA reads as TGTGCCAGCAGCCTCAGACAGGGTTTCAGCTCCTATAATTCACCCCTCCACTTT. It encodes CASSLRQGFSSYNSPLHF.